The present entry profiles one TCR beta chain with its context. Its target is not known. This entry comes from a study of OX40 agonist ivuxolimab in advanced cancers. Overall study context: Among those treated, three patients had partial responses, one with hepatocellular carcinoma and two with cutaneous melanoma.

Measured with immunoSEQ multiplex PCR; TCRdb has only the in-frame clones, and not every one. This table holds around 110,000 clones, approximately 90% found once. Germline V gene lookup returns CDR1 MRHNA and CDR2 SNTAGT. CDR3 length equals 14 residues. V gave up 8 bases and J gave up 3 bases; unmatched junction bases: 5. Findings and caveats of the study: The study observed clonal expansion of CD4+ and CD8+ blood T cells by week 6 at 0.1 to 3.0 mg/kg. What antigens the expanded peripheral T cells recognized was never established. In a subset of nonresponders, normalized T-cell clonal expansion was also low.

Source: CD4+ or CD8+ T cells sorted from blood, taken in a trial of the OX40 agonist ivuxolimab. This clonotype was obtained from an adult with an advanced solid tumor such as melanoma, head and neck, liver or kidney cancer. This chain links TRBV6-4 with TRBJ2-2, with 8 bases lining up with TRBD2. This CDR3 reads CASRREGYTGELFF. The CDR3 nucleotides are TGTGCCAGCCGCCGGGAGGGCTACACCGGGGAGCTGTTTTTT.